The clone carrying this T cell receptor (beta chain) turned up a few times. Its target is not known. The record originates from a study of CD8+CD57+ T cells in acquired aplastic anemia. Notes on the study in general: Under 35 was the count of CD8+ CDR3 sequences that patients shared with controls.

Profiling of TCR beta VDJ combinations and CDR3 sequences used genomic DNA as template. TCRdb ran MiXCR on the reads and lists one entry per CDR3 protein. The table shows about 190,000 distinct CDR3 sequences, with nearly 50% occurring only once. All patients picked for sequencing had shown, by flow cytometry, an expansion of CD8+CD57+ cells. Every one of the patients had aplastic anemia (severe, acquired). Patients were therapy-naive when their blood was sampled. The CDR3 totals 17 residues. V shed 5 bases and J shed 4 bases, with 21 bases lying between them. Germline lookup yields CDR1 SGHAT and CDR2 FQNNGV.

The chain has TRBV11-2 and TRBJ1-3; perhaps TRBD1 as D (6 bases). The sample was sorted CD4+, CD8+, or CD8+CD57+ T cells (not recorded which) from PBMCs. The source of this sequence is a human donor with aplastic anemia. This chain's CDR3 is CASSPPGQLFGGNTIYF. CDR3 in DNA: TGTGCCAGCAGCCCCCCAGGACAGTTATTCGGGGGAAACACCATATATTTT.